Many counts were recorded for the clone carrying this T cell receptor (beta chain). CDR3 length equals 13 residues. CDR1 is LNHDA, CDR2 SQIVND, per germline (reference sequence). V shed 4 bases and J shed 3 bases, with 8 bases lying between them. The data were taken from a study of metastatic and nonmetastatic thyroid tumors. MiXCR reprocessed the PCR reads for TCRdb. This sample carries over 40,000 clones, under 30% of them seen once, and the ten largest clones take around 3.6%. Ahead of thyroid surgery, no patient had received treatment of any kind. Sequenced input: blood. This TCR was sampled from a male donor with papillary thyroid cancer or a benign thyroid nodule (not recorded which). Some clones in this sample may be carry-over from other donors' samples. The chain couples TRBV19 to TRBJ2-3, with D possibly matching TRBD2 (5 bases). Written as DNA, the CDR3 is TGTGCCAGTAGTACTCCGGGGACAGATACGCAGTATTTT. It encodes CASSTPGTDTQYF. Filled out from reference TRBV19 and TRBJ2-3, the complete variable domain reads DGGITQSPKYLFRKEGQNVTLSCEQNLNHDAMYWYRQDPGQGLRLIYYSQIVNDFQKGDIAEGYSVSREKKESFPLTVTSAQKNPTAFYLCASSTPGTDTQYFGPGTRLTVL.